The present T cell receptor beta chain was sequenced within a study of T cell repertoires in cytomegalovirus infection. TCRdb re-derived calls from the reads in MiXCR, one entry per CDR3 protein. Here the sample spans approximately 250,000 distinct CDR3 sequences, approximately 6.7% being singletons. This clonotype was picked up many times. V was clipped by 5 bases and J by 9 bases; unmatched bases: 6. This CDR3 has 12 residues. Per germline, CDR1 SGHTA and CDR2 FQGNSA. V usage is TRBV7-2 and J usage is TRBJ1-1, with 7 bases identical to TRBD1. The source material was PBMCs. The TCR originated in a human donor in good health (CMV status not recorded). Some clones in this sample may be carry-over from other donors' samples. CDR3 sequence: CASSPQGGKAFF. For the CDR3, the DNA is TGTGCCAGCAGCCCTCAGGGGGGGAAAGCTTTCTTT.